The text below deals with one TCR beta chain. Its target is not known. J was trimmed by 5 bases and V by 7 bases; bases with no gene match: 11. Germline V gene lookup returns CDR1 SGDLS and CDR2 YYNGEE. This CDR3 region has 15 residues. A multiplex PCR was run with 60 Vbeta primers and 13 Jbeta primers. The assay was immunoSEQ multiplex PCR, and TCRdb's table has in-frame clones only and misses some. The sample includes about 50,000 clones, 72% of them seen just once. The data are from a study of cytomegalovirus exposure and HLA in healthy donors. Findings and caveats of the study: Specificity of a few CMV-associated chains for CMV antigens was verified in vitro.

The sample consisted of PBMCs. The chain recombines TRBV9 with TRBJ2-3, with 9 bases lining up with TRBD2. The sequence came from a woman in her forties or fifties in good health and CMV-seronegative. This CDR3 is CASGRGSGGGDTQYF. The CDR3 region has the DNA TGTGCCAGCGGACGGGGTAGCGGGGGAGGAGATACGCAGTATTTT.